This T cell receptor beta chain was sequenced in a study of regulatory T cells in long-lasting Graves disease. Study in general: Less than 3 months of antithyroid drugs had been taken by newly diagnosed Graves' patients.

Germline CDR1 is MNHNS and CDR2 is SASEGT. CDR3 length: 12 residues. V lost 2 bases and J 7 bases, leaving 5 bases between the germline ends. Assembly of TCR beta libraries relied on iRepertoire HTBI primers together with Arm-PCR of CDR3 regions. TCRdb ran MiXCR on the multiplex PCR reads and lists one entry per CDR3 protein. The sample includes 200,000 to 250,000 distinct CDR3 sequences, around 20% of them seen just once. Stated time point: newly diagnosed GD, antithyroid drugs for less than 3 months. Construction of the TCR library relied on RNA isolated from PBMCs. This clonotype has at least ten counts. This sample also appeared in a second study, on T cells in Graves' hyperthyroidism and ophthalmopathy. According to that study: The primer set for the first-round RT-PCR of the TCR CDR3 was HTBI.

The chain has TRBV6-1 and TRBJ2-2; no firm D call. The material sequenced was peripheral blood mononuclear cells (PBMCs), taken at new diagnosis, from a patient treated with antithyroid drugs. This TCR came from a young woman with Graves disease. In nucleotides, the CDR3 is TGTGCCAGCAGTGAACTTGGCGGGGAGCTGTTTTTT. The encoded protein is CASSELGGELFF.